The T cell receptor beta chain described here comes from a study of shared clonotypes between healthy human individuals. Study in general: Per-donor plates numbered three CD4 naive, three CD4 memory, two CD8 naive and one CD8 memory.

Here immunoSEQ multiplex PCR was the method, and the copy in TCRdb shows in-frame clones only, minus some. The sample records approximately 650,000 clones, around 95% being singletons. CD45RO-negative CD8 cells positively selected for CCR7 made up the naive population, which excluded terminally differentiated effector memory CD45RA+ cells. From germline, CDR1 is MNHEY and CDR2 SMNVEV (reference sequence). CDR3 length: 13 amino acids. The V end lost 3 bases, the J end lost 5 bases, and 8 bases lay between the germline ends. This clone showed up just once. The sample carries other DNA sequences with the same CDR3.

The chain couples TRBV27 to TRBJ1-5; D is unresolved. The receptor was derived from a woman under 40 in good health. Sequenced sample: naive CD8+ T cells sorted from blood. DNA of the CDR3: TGTGCCAGCAGTTTTTCTGGGGATCAGCCCCAGCATTTT. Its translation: CASSFSGDQPQHF.